The next 18 T cell receptor beta chains were all read from a single sample in a study of blood T cell repertoires in COVID-19. TCRdb keeps only in-frame clones here, not all; method: immunoSEQ multiplex PCR. In the table there are more than 140,000 clones, about 86% of which are singletons. The sample comprised peripheral blood. Source of these receptors: a woman aged 55-70 years with acute or convalescent COVID-19.

The chain uses TRBV29-1 and TRBJ2-1; 9 bases fit TRBD2. Per germline, CDR1 SQVTM and CDR2 ANQGSEA. The V segment lost 2 bases and the J segment 10 bases; nucleotides outside the gene matches: 9. The CDR3 runs 14 residues. CDR3 nucleotides: TGCAGCGTTGAACTGGCGGGGGGGCCGGGGGAGCAGTTCTTC. It encodes CSVELAGGPGEQFF.

The chain employs TRBV5-4 and TRBJ2-7, with 13 bases lining up with TRBD2. Germline V gives CDR1 SGHNT, CDR2 YYREEE (reference sequence). The CDR3 extends over 16 amino acids. V was pared by 2 bases and J by 2 bases, with 4 bases of the junction left unmatched. The CDR3 loop is CASSFGLAGETYEQYF. CDR3 bases: TGTGCCAGCAGCTTCGGACTAGCGGGGGAGACCTACGAGCAGTACTTC.

This rearrangement joins TRBV14 to TRBJ2-7; TRBD1 aligns across 9 bases. Germline V gene sequence: CDR1 SGHDN, CDR2 FVKESK. After removal of 4 bases from V and 3 bases from J, the junction contained 7 bases not matched to a gene. The CDR3 has 15 residues. For the CDR3, the DNA is TGTGCCAGCAGCCGAACTGGGACAGGGTACTACGAGCAGTACTTC. Amino acids: CASSRTGTGYYEQYF.

The chain has TRBV6-5 and TRBJ1-1, with 8 bases fitting TRBD1. The ends lost 5 bases at V and 1 base at J; junction bases unmatched: 3. CDR1 MNHEY and CDR2 SVGAGI come from the germline V gene. The CDR3 consists of 14 residues. CDR3 loop: CASSTGGRNTEAFF. The CDR3 DNA follows: TGTGCCAGCAGTACAGGGGGGCGGAACACTGAAGCTTTCTTT.

This clone has only one observation. J is TRBJ2-5 and V is TRBV18, with D uncertain. Between the trimmed V and J ends, which lost 0 bases and 1 base, there was a span of 6 bases. The V gene's germline CDR1 is KGHSH and CDR2 LQKENI. The CDR3 is made up of 14 amino acids. Here the CDR3 DNA reads TGTGCCAGCTCACCACCTAAGCCCCAAGAGACCCAGTACTTC. Its protein is CASSPPKPQETQYF.

The table lists this clone with a count of one. At one of its ends the junction is not consistent with the germline gene, which may arise from a read error. The chain has TRBV19 and TRBJ2-7, with D hard to call. Germline-derived CDR1 and CDR2 are LNHDA and SQIVND (reference sequence). This CDR3 contains 13 residues. CDR3 residues: CATSMGRSYEQYF. CDR3 DNA: TGTGCCACTAGTATGGGCCGATCCTACGAGCAGTACTTC.

The chain recombines TRBV6-6 with TRBJ1-5; 7 positions match TRBD1. The CDR3 is 15 amino acids. CDR1 MNHNY and CDR2 SVGAGI come from the germline V gene (reference sequence). V gave up 4 bases and J gave up 5 bases; unmatched junction bases: 8. The CDR3 DNA sequence: TGTGCCAGCAGTTTTCGGGACAGTGTGTATCAGCCCCAGCATTTT. Its protein is CASSFRDSVYQPQHF.

This clone was picked up one time. CDR3 sequence (DNA): TGTGCCGGACACAGCGGGGGGGCCTACGAGCAGTACTTC. It encodes CAGHSGGAYEQYF. The rearrangement links TRBV30 to TRBJ2-7, with TRBD2 matching 10 bases. This CDR3 has 13 amino acids. The germline CDR1 and CDR2 sequences are GTSNPN and SVGIG (reference sequence). J was trimmed by 2 bases and V by 8 bases; bases with no gene match: 6.

The gene calls are TRBV18 and TRBJ1-2; TRBD1 is a possible D gene (6 bases). This CDR3 spans 15 amino acids. Trimming shortened V by 6 bases and J by 1 base, and 15 bases separated the two germline ends. Germline V gene data show CDR1 as KGHSH and CDR2 as LQKENI. The CDR3 protein is CASSVQGTGNYGYTF. The CDR3 DNA reads TGTGCCAGCTCGGTACAGGGTACTGGTAACTATGGCTACACCTTC.

The V gene is TRBV11-3, the J gene TRBJ2-5, with 10 bases identical to TRBD1. The junction had 7 bases not matched to a gene; V was cut back by 4 bases and J by 5 bases. Per the germline V gene, CDR1 is SGHNT and CDR2 is YENEEA. The CDR3 covers 15 residues. The CDR3 loop reads CASSSGTGESETQYF. The CDR3 coding sequence is TGTGCCAGCAGCTCCGGGACAGGGGAGTCCGAGACCCAGTACTTC.

Details on this clone: At the DNA level, this CDR3 is encoded by other sequences in the same sample as well. This chain joins TRBV3-1 (or the pseudogene TRBV3-2) and TRBJ2-1, with 9 bases lining up with TRBD1. Trimming took 4 bases from V and 1 from J; bases not matched to a gene: 2. Looked up from germline, CDR1 is LGHDT and CDR2 is YNNKEL (reference sequence). The CDR3 loop spans 15 amino acids. The CDR3 bases are TGTGCCAGCAGCCTGGGACAGGGTTCCTACAATGAGCAGTTCTTC. Its protein is CASSLGQGSYNEQFF.

V is TRBV30 and J is TRBJ1-3, with D possibly being TRBD1 (6 bases). CDR1 GTSNPN and CDR2 SVGIG come from the germline V gene (reference sequence). The V gene lost 3 bases and the J gene lost 3 bases, with 12 bases spanning the gap. The CDR3 sequence is 14 residues long. DNA of the CDR3: TGTGCCTGGAGGACAGGCACTTTTGGAAACACCATATATTTT. Amino acids: CAWRTGTFGNTIYF.

The chain couples TRBV7-8 to TRBJ2-6; D unclear. Trimming pared 3 bases from V and 1 base from J, leaving 7 bases between. The CDR3 covers 15 residues. Germline loops: CDR1 SGHVS, CDR2 FQNEAQ. This chain's CDR3 is CASSFKHSGANVLTF. CDR3 sequence (DNA): TGTGCCAGCAGCTTTAAACATTCTGGGGCCAACGTCCTGACTTTC.

The CDR3 loop is CASSKTGSRDQPQHF. The DNA of the CDR3 is TGTGCCAGCAGTAAGACAGGGTCTAGGGATCAGCCCCAGCATTTT. This chain joins TRBV6-5 and TRBJ1-5; 7 nucleotides line up with TRBD1. The V gene's germline CDR1 is MNHEY and CDR2 SVGAGI. The CDR3 totals 15 residues. The ends lost 5 bases at V and 5 bases at J; junction bases unmatched: 9.

The chain couples TRBV7-3 to TRBJ2-2; possible D gene TRBD1, 5 bases. With 0 bases removed from V and 3 bases from J, the gap between germline ends came to 8 bases. The CDR3 length is 15 residues. Germline V gives CDR1 SGHTA, CDR2 FQGTGA. The CDR3 here is CASSLTRDDTGELFF. For the CDR3, the DNA is TGTGCCAGCAGCTTAACCAGGGATGACACCGGGGAGCTGTTTTTT.

This clone was counted ten times or more. Other DNA sequences of this sample code for an identical CDR3. The genes are TRBV27 and TRBJ1-1; 10 nucleotides match TRBD1. The CDR3 is 13 residues long. With V trimmed by 3 bases and J by 6 bases, 1 base remained unmatched. CDR1 MNHEY and CDR2 SMNVEV come from the germline V gene (reference sequence). The CDR3 reads CASSFGQGAEAFF. CDR3 nucleotides: TGTGCCAGCAGTTTTGGACAGGGGGCTGAAGCTTTCTTT.

The chain recombines TRBV28 with TRBJ2-7; 9 nucleotides match TRBD2. Germline V gene lookup returns CDR1 MDHEN and CDR2 SYDVKM. This CDR3 has 14 residues. V gave up 6 bases and J gave up 0 bases; unmatched junction bases: 3. The CDR3 loop is CASSLAGDSYEQYF. In DNA form, the CDR3 reads TGTGCCAGCAGCTTAGCGGGGGACTCCTACGAGCAGTACTTC.

V is TRBV4-1 and J is TRBJ1-1; D call uncertain. The CDR3 loop spans 16 amino acids. Trimming removed 4 bases from V and 0 bases from J, with 15 bases in between. Looked up from germline, CDR1 is MGHRA and CDR2 is YSYEKL. CDR3 in DNA: TGCGCCAGCAGCCCTAGTTCAAATGAAGTGAACACTGAAGCTTTCTTT. Translation gives CASSPSSNEVNTEAFF.